The 3 T cell receptor beta chains below all came from one sample that was sequenced in a study of blood T cell repertoires in COVID-19. The table came from immunoSEQ multiplex PCR; TCRdb's copy has only in-frame clones and leaves some out. This table holds 150,000 to 180,000 clones, about 89% found once. Input material: peripheral blood. The receptors were gathered from a man aged 45 to 65 with acute or convalescent COVID-19.

The chain is built from TRBV9 and TRBJ2-1; 8 positions agree with TRBD2. CDR3 length: 17 amino acids. The V segment lost 2 bases and the J segment 6 bases; nucleotides outside the gene matches: 13. Per the germline V gene, CDR1 is SGDLS and CDR2 is YYNGEE. Here the CDR3 DNA reads TGTGCCAGCAGCGTGACGGGAGGGAACTTCGGGGGCAATGAGCAGTTCTTC. It is translated as CASSVTGGNFGGNEQFF. Full variable domain (missing parts from reference TRBV9 and TRBJ2-1): DSGVTQTPKHLITATGQRVTLRCSPRSGDLSVYWYQQSLDQGLQFLIQYYNGEERAKGNILERFSAQQFPDLHSELNLSSLELGDSALYFCASSVTGGNFGGNEQFFGPGTRLTVL.

V is TRBV28 and J is TRBJ2-7; D perhaps matches TRBD1 (6 bases). Germline lookup yields CDR1 MDHEN and CDR2 SYDVKM. The V gene lost 8 bases and the J gene lost 3 bases, with 14 bases spanning the gap. The CDR3 spans 13 residues. The CDR3 bases are TGTGCCAGCGGCTACGGACAGAACTACGAGCAGTACTTC. Protein sequence: CASGYGQNYEQYF.

The chain uses TRBV19 and TRBJ2-1, with 12 nucleotides matching TRBD2. Germline assignment: CDR1 LNHDA and CDR2 SQIVND (reference sequence). This CDR3 is 17 amino acids long. Losses at the gene ends were 2 bases for V and 3 bases for J; bases not matched to a gene: 5. The chain's CDR3 is CASSIYRLAGVYNEQFF. CDR3 nucleotides: TGTGCCAGTAGTATATACCGACTAGCGGGAGTCTACAATGAGCAGTTCTTC.